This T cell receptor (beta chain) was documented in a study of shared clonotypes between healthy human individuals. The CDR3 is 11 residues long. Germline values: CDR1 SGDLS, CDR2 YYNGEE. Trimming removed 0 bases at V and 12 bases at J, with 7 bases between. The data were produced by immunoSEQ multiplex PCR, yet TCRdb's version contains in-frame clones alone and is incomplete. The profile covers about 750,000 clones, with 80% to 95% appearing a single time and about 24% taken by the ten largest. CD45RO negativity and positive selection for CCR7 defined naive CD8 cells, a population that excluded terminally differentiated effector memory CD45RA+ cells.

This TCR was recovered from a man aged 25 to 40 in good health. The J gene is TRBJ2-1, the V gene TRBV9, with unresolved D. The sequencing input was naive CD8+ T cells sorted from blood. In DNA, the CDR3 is TGTGCCAGCAGCGTAGGTAGTCTGCAGTTCTTC. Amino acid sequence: CASSVGSLQFF.